This is a list of T cell receptor beta chains from one sample in a study of T-cell memory formation after mild COVID-19. In TCRdb, the 5' RACE reads were re-called with MiXCR into one record per CDR3 protein. Among hundreds of thousands of distinct CDR3 sequences, approximately 19% were seen once, and the ten largest hold about 12%. The sequencing sample was made of PBMCs or a T cell subset sorted from them (not recorded which). These receptors all come from an adult woman who had mild COVID-19 (a few samples of this study predate the infection). Cell type and time point are not known. CDR3s include the opening cysteine and the closing phenylalanine or tryptophan. A D gene is named only where the DNA matches it firmly. Clone size is not always given. Where it is, it says once, few, many or a class for expanded clones.

CDR3 | DNA | size | D | J | V
CASSGRYAGELFF | TGTGCCAGCAGCGGGAGATATGCCGGGGAGCTGTTTTTT | - | - | TRBJ2-2 | TRBV7-9
CASLGGSSTDTQYF | TGTGCCAGCCTTGGGGGGTCTAGCACAGATACGCAGTATTTT | few | - | TRBJ2-3 | TRBV7-9
CATSPPGQGFDEQFF | TGTGCCACCAGCCCTCCGGGACAGGGTTTCGATGAGCAGTTCTTC | - | TRBD1 | TRBJ2-1 | TRBV24-1
CASSLGGSENSPLHF | TGTGCCAGCAGCTTAGGGGGCTCAGAAAATTCACCCCTCCACTTT | few | - | TRBJ1-6 | TRBV7-8
CASSLGGGEAFF | TGTGCCAGCAGCTTAGGGGGTGGTGAAGCTTTCTTT | - | - | TRBJ1-1 | TRBV7-9
CASSLDYSSSYEQYF | TGTGCCAGCAGCTTAGACTACTCCAGCTCCTACGAGCAGTACTTC | - | - | TRBJ2-7 | TRBV7-2
CASSVLYNEQFF | TGTGCCAGCAGCGTACTCTACAATGAGCAGTTCTTC | - | - | TRBJ2-1 | TRBV3-1
CASSPGLVSDYEQYF | TGTGCCAGCAGCCCCGGACTAGTATCAGACTACGAGCAGTACTTC | - | TRBD2 | TRBJ2-7 | TRBV3-1
CASALAGGNTGELFF | TGTGCCAGCGCTCTGGCGGGAGGAAACACCGGGGAGCTGTTTTTT | many | TRBD2 | TRBJ2-2 | TRBV7-8
CASSSWTGILQETQYF | TGCGCCAGCAGCTCCTGGACAGGGATACTCCAAGAGACCCAGTACTTC | - | TRBD1 | TRBJ2-5 | TRBV5-1
CASSPPDRNNSPLHF | TGTGCCAGCAGTCCACCGGACAGAAATAATTCACCCCTCCACTTT | few | - | TRBJ1-6 | TRBV6-1
CASSLARARNSPLHF | TGTGCCAGCAGTTTAGCGCGGGCCCGAAATTCACCCCTCCACTTT | few | - | TRBJ1-6 | TRBV12-3/TRBV12-4
CASSYSPGTADGYTF | TGTGCCAGCAGTTACTCTCCGGGGACAGCGGATGGCTACACCTTC | few | TRBD1 | TRBJ1-2 | TRBV6-5
CASSPGPSWGTDTQYF | TGTGCCAGCAGCCCGGGGCCCAGCTGGGGCACAGATACGCAGTATTTT | - | - | TRBJ2-3 | TRBV12-3/TRBV12-4
CASSLYPTSGRGRILRTDTQYF | TGTGCCAGCAGCTTATACCCGACTAGCGGGAGAGGGAGAATATTACGCACAGATACGCAGTATTTT | - | TRBD2 | TRBJ2-3 | TRBV7-2
CSWVVSIDEQFF | TGCAGTTGGGTTGTGAGTATCGATGAGCAGTTCTTC | few | - | TRBJ2-1 | TRBV20-1
CASSVSSGNEQFF | TGTGCCAGCAGCGTGTCGTCCGGCAATGAGCAGTTCTTC | - | - | TRBJ2-1 | TRBV9
CASSDRSSGDEQFF | TGTGCCAGCAGCGATCGATCTAGCGGGGATGAGCAGTTCTTC | few | TRBD2 | TRBJ2-1 | TRBV7-2
CASSFRDESNEQFF | TGTGCCAGCAGTTTCCGGGACGAAAGCAATGAGCAGTTCTTC | - | - | TRBJ2-1 | TRBV2
CASSSPAGERGYNEQFF | TGTGCCAGCAGCTCTCCCGCCGGGGAGCGGGGTTACAATGAGCAGTTCTTC | - | TRBD2 | TRBJ2-1 | TRBV7-9
CASNPGGGSNEQFF | TGTGCCAGCAATCCGGGGGGAGGGTCGAATGAGCAGTTCTTC | few | TRBD2 | TRBJ2-1 | TRBV9
CASSPSTTDEQFF | TGTGCCAGCTCACCAAGTACGACGGATGAGCAGTTCTTC | - | - | TRBJ2-1 | TRBV18
CASSRQGGFEEKLFF | TGTGCCAGCTCACGTCAAGGAGGGTTCGAAGAAAAACTGTTTTTT | - | - | TRBJ1-4 | TRBV18
CASSPRLAGGTAYNEQFF | TGTGCCAGCTCACCGAGACTAGCGGGGGGGACGGCCTACAATGAGCAGTTCTTC | - | TRBD2 | TRBJ2-1 | TRBV18
CASRQGLALNTQYF | TGTGCCAGCAGACAGGGACTAGCATTAAATACGCAGTATTTT | - | TRBD2 | TRBJ2-3 | TRBV11-2